This paragraph reports one T cell receptor beta chain. Antigen unknown. The data originate from a study of post-analysis software for immune sequencing data. On the study more broadly: The patients showed relapsing-remitting, secondary progressive and progressive-relapsing multiple sclerosis courses.

General study points: Comparison of patients with controls showed five or six TRBV segments more frequent in patients, TRBV5-6, TRBV5-1 and TRBV20-1 among them.

The V gene lost 0 bases and the J gene lost 5 bases, with 17 bases spanning the gap. CDR1 is SGHRS and CDR2 is YFSETQ in the germline V gene. This CDR3 is 16 amino acids long. Carried by the TCR beta cDNA libraries were unique molecular identifiers. From the PCR reads, TCRdb called clonotypes with MiXCR, one entry per CDR3 protein. The table has 350,000 to 450,000 distinct CDR3 sequences, less than 40% seen once; the top ten hold 7.6%. This sequence joins TRBV5-1 and TRBJ2-5; D possibly corresponds to TRBD2 (5 bases). Sample: blood. The receptor comes from a girl aged 2-10 years with multiple sclerosis. DNA for the CDR3: TGCGCCAGCAGCTTGGGAGAGGGTGTTGGTAGGGAGACCCAGTACTTC. Its translation: CASSLGEGVGRETQYF. The variable domain in full, completed from reference TRBV5-1 and TRBJ2-5, reads KAGVTQTPRYLIKTRGQQVTLSCSPISGHRSVSWYQQTPGQGLQFLFEYFSETQRNKGNFPGRFSGRQFSNSRSEMNVSTLELGDSALYLCASSLGEGVGRETQYFGPGTRLLVL.